These 32 T cell receptor beta chains were sequenced from one sample in a study of tumor-infiltrating lymphocytes in primary liver carcinoma. Alongside blood RNA obtained from unsorted whole blood, germline DNA was also extracted. The authors made TCR beta cDNA from around 500 ng total RNA with a constant-region primer. It was through three nested multiplex PCR rounds of slightly modified ARM-PCR that TCR beta libraries arose. Use of TRBV1-TRBV30 forward primers with a C-beta reverse primer characterized the first two PCR rounds, which lasted roughly 11 cycles each. MiXCR, applied by TCRdb to the multiplex PCR reads, yields one record per CDR3 protein. Among approximately 330,000 distinct CDR3 sequences listed, roughly two thirds were seen once. The specimen sequenced was peripheral blood. The source is a middle-aged man with primary liver carcinoma and hepatitis B virus infection.

The sample holds one count of this clonotype. An end of the junction does not agree with germline; a read error may underlie this. DNA for the CDR3: TGTGGCAGCAGCTTGGGGGGGGAGGAGACCCAGTACTTC. It is translated as CGSSLGGEETQYF. The V gene is TRBV11-2, the J gene TRBJ2-5; 7 bases match TRBD2. The CDR3 sequence is 13 residues long. Looked up from germline, CDR1 is SGHAT and CDR2 is FQNNGV.

The sample holds one count of this clonotype. Being one base from a much bigger clone, this may be a read error. The chain has TRBV6-5 and TRBJ1-1; no definite D call. There are 15 residues in the CDR3. Germline V gene sequence: CDR1 MNHEY, CDR2 SVGAGI. The CDR3: CASSYSERGRTETFF. The CDR3 coding sequence is TGTGCCAGCAGTTACTCCGAGAGAGGTCGCACTGAAACTTTCTTT.

As regards this clonotype: Germline and junction disagree at one end, which may indicate a read error. The rearrangement joins TRBV29-1 to TRBJ1-1; no reliable D call. CDR1 SQVTM and CDR2 ANQGSEA come from the germline V gene. The CDR3 consists of 13 residues. The CDR3 sequence is CGVTVGGNTEPFF. In nucleotides, the CDR3 is TGCGGCGTGACGGTGGGCGGGAACACTGAACCTTTCTTT.

Remarks on this clonotype: At one end the junction does not follow the germline gene, possibly because of a read error. This rearrangement joins TRBV6-5 to TRBJ2-2; no definite D call. The CDR3 is 15 amino acids. From germline, CDR1 is MNHEY and CDR2 SVGAGI. The DNA of the CDR3 is TGTCCCAGCTCTGATCGGGCTTCATTCACCGGGGAGCTGTTTTTT. Amino acid sequence: CPSSDRASFTGELFF.

Points on this clonotype: Given a much more abundant clone one base away, this may be a read error. CDR3 sequence (DNA): TGCGCCAGCAGCCAAGCGGTGCGGGGTTCCTACAGTGAGCAGTTCTTC. Translation: CASSQAVRGSYSEQFF. The gene calls are TRBV4-1 and TRBJ2-1; D might be TRBD2 (6 bases). Germline CDR1 MGHRA, CDR2 YSYEKL. The CDR3 is made up of 16 amino acids.

Concerning this clonotype: The CDR3 does not end in the conserved phenylalanine or tryptophan, so this is likely a read error. This chain links TRBV5-1 with TRBJ1-1, with 7 bases matching TRBD1. Germline CDR1 is SGHRS and CDR2 is YFSETQ. Trimming took 3 bases from V and 0 from J; bases not matched to a gene: 2. This CDR3 has 14 residues. The CDR3 sequence: CASSSTGVNTEAFS. CDR3 DNA sequence: TGCGCCAGCAGCTCAACAGGGGTGAACACTGAAGCTTTCTCT.

This clonotype has ten or more counts. The gene calls are TRBV6-6 and TRBJ2-2; D gene ambiguous. Trimming left V 5 bases short and J 6 bases short, with 10 bases between. Germline V lookup: CDR1 MNHNY, CDR2 SVGAGI (reference sequence). This CDR3 spans 13 amino acids. CDR3 sequence (DNA): TGTGCCAGCAGTCTCGGGTATTCCGGGGAGCTGTTTTTT. Its protein is CASSLGYSGELFF.

V is TRBV5-6 and J is TRBJ2-1; D unresolved. The ends were cut back, 0 bases at V and 4 bases at J, with 17 bases in the middle. Germline V gene lookup returns CDR1 SGHDT and CDR2 YYEEEE. The CDR3 totals 17 residues. CDR3 residues: CASSLGLGSSGYNEQFF. In DNA, the CDR3 is TGTGCCAGCAGCTTGGGATTGGGCTCATCAGGATACAATGAGCAGTTCTTC. Full variable domain (rest looked up from reference TRBV5-6 and TRBJ2-1): DAGVTQSPTHLIKTRGQQVTLRCSPKSGHDTVSWYQQALGQGPQFIFQYYEEEERQRGNFPDRFSGHQFPNYSSELNVNALLLGDSALYLCASSLGLGSSGYNEQFFGPGTRLTVL.

With regard to this clonotype: This could be a read error, since a much larger clone is one nucleotide away. The V and J genes are TRBV6-6 and TRBJ2-1; 7 bases are shared with TRBD2. This CDR3 contains 17 residues. Germline CDR1 reads MNHNY; CDR2 reads SVGAGI (reference sequence). In DNA, the CDR3 is TGTGCCAACAGTTACCGACCGTGGGGGGGTCCCAACAATGAGCAGTTCTTC. Translated, it gives CANSYRPWGGPNNEQFF.

Comments on this clonotype: A junction end diverges from the germline sequence, so it may reflect a read error. V gene TRBV12-3 or TRBV12-4 combines with J gene TRBJ2-3, with D tentatively TRBD1 or TRBD2 (5 bases each). The CDR3 consists of 16 residues. CDR3 DNA: TGTGCCAGCAGTCCTGGGGTCACTAGGGTGACAGAAACGCAGTATTTT. Translation: CASSPGVTRVTETQYF.

This rearrangement joins TRBV18 to TRBJ1-1; the D is unclear. Germline-derived CDR1 and CDR2 are KGHSH and LQKENI. Trimming removed 1 base at V and 1 base at J, with 7 bases between. CDR3 length: 14 amino acids. DNA for the CDR3: TGTGCCAGCTCACCACTGGACGGGAACACTGAAGCTTTCTTT. Translating it yields CASSPLDGNTEAFF.

Comment on this clonotype: A read error is likely, as this CDR3 ends without the conserved phenylalanine or tryptophan. It is unclear where the CDR3 begins or ends on the DNA, so no DNA is shown, and the CDR3 is as TCRdb lists it. J is TRBJ2-7 and V is TRBV11-2; the table's D gene call, TRBD2, was not cross checked with the DNA. With termini counted, the CDR3 has 15 amino acids. The germline CDR1 and CDR2 sequences are SGHAT and FQNNGV. The CDR3: CASSLEGLYSYEQYI.

This clonotype was counted a single time. This chain joins TRBV4-3 and TRBJ2-2, with 9 bases lining up with TRBD1. The CDR3 is made up of 15 amino acids. Germline V gene data show CDR1 as LGHNA and CDR2 as YSLEER. The junction had 10 bases not matched to a gene; V was cut back by 7 bases and J by 7 bases. CDR3 DNA sequence: TGCGCCAGCAAGCAAGGGGACAGGGACATCGGGGAGCTGTTTTTT. Translating it yields CASKQGDRDIGELFF.

The V and J genes are TRBV11-2 and TRBJ2-3; D might be TRBD2 (6 bases). V was clipped by 4 bases and J by 2 bases, with 19 bases between them. There are 17 residues in the CDR3. In germline, CDR1 is SGHAT, CDR2 FQNNGV. DNA for the CDR3: TGTGCCAGCAGCTCGCCCTTGGACGGGAGATACACAGATACGCAGTATTTT. This codes for CASSSPLDGRYTDTQYF. The full variable domain, its missing parts supplied by reference TRBV11-2 and TRBJ2-3, is EAGVAQSPRYKIIEKRQSVAFWCNPISGHATLYWYQQILGQGPKLLIQFQNNGVVDDSQLPKDRFSAERLKGVDSTLKIQPAKLEDSAVYLCASSSPLDGRYTDTQYFGPGTRLTVL.

This clonotype was seen more than once but under ten times. J is TRBJ1-3 and V is TRBV30; D unresolved. With 3 bases removed from V and 3 bases from J, the gap between germline ends came to 3 bases. Germline V lookup: CDR1 GTSNPN, CDR2 SVGIG (reference sequence). This CDR3 has 11 residues. The CDR3 coding sequence is TGTGCCTGGAGAGTTGGAAACACCATATATTTT. It encodes CAWRVGNTIYF.

About this clonotype: A junction end diverges from the germline sequence, so it may reflect a read error. V is TRBV4-3 and J is TRBJ2-7; D is uncertain. The CDR3 covers 16 residues. CDR1 is LGHNA and CDR2 is YSLEER in the germline V gene. In DNA, the CDR3 is TGCGCCAGCAGTCAAGATCTAGTAGGCGTCCACTATGAGCAGTACTTC. Its translation: CASSQDLVGVHYEQYF.

With regard to this clonotype: The junction departs from the called germline gene at one end, perhaps through a read error. J is TRBJ1-2 and V is TRBV11-2; TRBD1 might be the D (5 bases). This CDR3 spans 14 amino acids. Germline assignment: CDR1 SGHAT and CDR2 FQNNGV. The CDR3 DNA sequence: TGTGCCAACAGTCTTCAGGGCCTTAACCATGGCTACACCTTC. As protein: CANSLQGLNHGYTF.

The chain joins TRBV12-3 or TRBV12-4 to TRBJ1-1; D unclear. Between the trimmed V and J ends, which lost 3 bases and 1 base, there was a span of 9 bases. The CDR3 is made up of 14 amino acids. CDR3 region: CASSFTSGNTEAFF. CDR3 in DNA: TGTGCCAGCAGTTTTACCTCGGGGAACACTGAAGCTTTCTTT.

This clonotype was seen many times. A single base separates this from a much larger clone, so it may be a read error. This chain connects TRBV11-2 to TRBJ2-5; no firm D call. The CDR3 covers 12 residues. Per the germline V gene, CDR1 is SGHAT and CDR2 is FQNNGV. This CDR3 is CASGFSEETQYF. The CDR3 nucleotides are TGTGCCAGCGGCTTTTCAGAAGAGACCCAGTACTTC.

The rearrangement joins TRBV2 to TRBJ2-5; 9 bases are shared with TRBD1. V was clipped by 7 bases and J by 3 bases; unmatched bases: 6. This CDR3 has 14 amino acids. Germline V CDR1 and CDR2: SNHLY, FYNNEI. The CDR3 here is CASTFGQGKETQYF. CDR3 nucleotides: TGTGCCAGCACCTTCGGACAGGGGAAAGAGACCCAGTACTTC.

As to this clonotype: At one end, the junction sequence differs from germline, possibly due to a read error. The rearrangement uses TRBV6-2 or TRBV6-3 and TRBJ1-2; no firm D call. The germline CDR1 and CDR2 sequences are MNHEY and SVGEGT. The CDR3 runs to 13 residues. The CDR3 bases are TGTGCCGGCAGTTACATTGGTATAGATGGCCACACCTTC. Translation: CAGSYIGIDGHTF.

About this clonotype: A much larger clone lies one base from this, so it may be a read error. CDR3 in amino acids: CASSQEGDRGYDQYF. Here the CDR3 DNA reads TGCGCCAGCAGCCAAGAGGGGGACAGGGGCTACGATCAGTACTTC. The chain employs TRBV4-1 and TRBJ2-7; 10 bases fit TRBD1. Germline-derived CDR1 and CDR2 are MGHRA and YSYEKL. CDR3 length: 15 amino acids.

At least ten counts were recorded for this clonotype. The chain is built from TRBV5-4 and TRBJ2-2; unclear D gene. CDR1 and CDR2 from the germline V gene are SGHNT and YYREEE (reference sequence). The CDR3 spans 13 residues. With 5 bases removed from V and 5 bases from J, the gap between germline ends came to 10 bases. The CDR3 region is CASRGMGTGELFF. CDR3 nucleotide sequence: TGTGCCAGCAGGGGGATGGGGACCGGGGAGCTGTTTTTT. Looking up the rest from reference TRBV5-4 and TRBJ2-2 gives the full variable domain: ETGVTQSPTHLIKTRGQQVTLRCSSQSGHNTVSWYQQALGQGPQFIFQYYREEENGRGNFPPRFSGLQFPNYSSELNVNALELDDSALYLCASRGMGTGELFFGEGSRLTVL.

In regard to this clonotype: Since a much larger clone is just one base distant, this may be a read error. V is TRBV29-1 and J is TRBJ2-3; 12 bases fit TRBD2. This CDR3 has 15 residues. J gave up 7 bases and V 6 bases, and 11 bases lay outside the gene matches. Germline lookup yields CDR1 SQVTM and CDR2 ANQGSEA. The CDR3 sequence is CSVETGLAGSYTQYF. The DNA of the CDR3 is TGCAGCGTCGAAACGGGACTAGCGGGCTCCTATACGCAGTATTTT.

As for this clonotype: A read error may account for a junction end that differs from germline. The J gene is TRBJ2-3, the V gene TRBV10-3, with 7 nucleotides matching TRBD2. Germline loops: CDR1 ENHRY, CDR2 SYGVKD. This CDR3 is built from 16 residues. The CDR3 spells CATSEPALGEGDTQYF. The CDR3 bases are TGTGCCACCAGTGAGCCGGCTTTAGGGGAGGGGGATACGCAGTATTTT.

The rearrangement links TRBV29-1 to TRBJ2-1; 9 positions match TRBD1. Per the germline V gene, CDR1 is SQVTM and CDR2 is ANQGSEA. With V trimmed by 7 bases and J by 9 bases, 10 bases remained unmatched. The CDR3 extends over 13 amino acids. The CDR3 reads CSASPGQGGEQFF. CDR3 nucleotide sequence: TGCAGCGCATCCCCGGGACAGGGAGGTGAGCAGTTCTTC.

Many counts were recorded for this clonotype. J is TRBJ1-4 and V is TRBV6-1, with D maybe TRBD1 (6 bases). The V and J ends lost 6 bases and 7 bases respectively, with 15 bases between them. This CDR3 is 14 amino acids long. Germline V gene lookup returns CDR1 MNHNS and CDR2 SASEGT. The CDR3 DNA is TGTGCCAGCAGCTTGAGGCAGGGGAGTGAAAAACTGTTTTTT. This codes for CASSLRQGSEKLFF.

This clonotype showed up many times. The chain uses TRBV6-2 or TRBV6-3 and TRBJ2-7; 15 bases line up with TRBD2. Germline V lookup: CDR1 MNHEY, CDR2 SVGEGT. CDR3 length: 16 residues. V was pared by 0 bases and J by 5 bases, with 2 bases of the junction left unmatched. The DNA of the CDR3 is TGTGCCAGCAGTTACTCCGGACTAGCGGGAGGGAACGAGCAGTACTTC. It specifies CASSYSGLAGGNEQYF.

V gene TRBV11-2 combines with J gene TRBJ1-6; a possible D gene is TRBD1 (5 bases). The germline V gene has CDR1 SGHAT and CDR2 FQNNGV. V shed 3 bases and J shed 3 bases, with 12 bases lying between them. The CDR3 is 16 amino acids. The CDR3 region has the DNA TGTGCCAGCAGCTTCTCTGGACACAACTATAATTCACCCCTCCACTTT. Its protein product is CASSFSGHNYNSPLHF.

This clonotype showed up many times. V and J are TRBV14 and TRBJ2-4; 13 bases map to TRBD2. V was clipped by 5 bases and J by 2 bases; unmatched bases: 3. This CDR3 comprises 16 residues. The germline V gene encodes CDR1 SGHDN and CDR2 FVKESK. The CDR3 region is CASSAGLAGSKNIQYF. The CDR3 region has the DNA TGTGCCAGCAGCGCGGGACTAGCGGGGTCCAAAAACATTCAGTACTTC.

To note about this clonotype: The junction does not match germline at one end; this may be a read error. The chain has TRBV4-1 and TRBJ2-1; D ambiguous. CDR3 size: 16 residues. Per the germline V gene, CDR1 is MGHRA and CDR2 is YSYEKL. The CDR3 sequence: CAGSRQDLREFNEQSF. The CDR3 DNA follows: TGCGCCGGCAGCCGACAAGATCTCCGCGAGTTCAATGAGCAGTCCTTC.

This chain connects TRBV28 to TRBJ2-3; D gene ambiguous. The CDR3 is 12 residues long. Trimming took off 5 bases at V and 6 bases at J, with 9 bases between the two ends. Germline V lookup: CDR1 MDHEN, CDR2 SYDVKM. CDR3 nucleotide sequence: TGTGCCAGCAGTGTCAAGACGGATACGCAGTATTTT. Residues: CASSVKTDTQYF.